The 4 T cell receptor beta chains listed next were all sequenced from one sample in a study of blood T cell repertoires in COVID-19. Libraries were prepared by immunoSEQ multiplex PCR; TCRdb keeps only in-frame clonotypes and omits some of them. Of around 250,000 clones in the sample, 83% are singletons; the top ten hold around 5.4%. The sequencing sample was made of peripheral blood. The receptors were sampled from a man older than 75 with acute or convalescent COVID-19.

The CDR3 bases are TGCGCCAGCAGCTTCGATCGTTCGGGTCGGGCGCAGTATTTT. This sequence encodes CASSFDRSGRAQYF. This rearrangement joins TRBV5-1 to TRBJ2-3, with no clear D. The V and J ends lost 2 bases and 10 bases respectively, with 17 bases between them. The germline CDR1 and CDR2 sequences are SGHRS and YFSETQ. CDR3 length: 14 residues.

For the CDR3, the DNA is TGTGCCAGCAGCCAAGACAGGGGGCCCGGCGAAAAACTGTTTTTT. Encoded protein: CASSQDRGPGEKLFF. The chain has TRBV4-2 and TRBJ1-4, with TRBD1 matching 8 bases. This CDR3 is built from 15 residues. The trim removed 0 bases at V and 8 bases at J, leaving 5 bases unmatched. Germline V CDR1 and CDR2: LGHNA, YNFKEQ.

The genes are TRBV5-1 and TRBJ1-4; D remains ambiguous. Germline values: CDR1 SGHRS, CDR2 YFSETQ. Between the trimmed V and J ends, which lost 5 bases and 8 bases, there was a span of 13 bases. CDR3 length: 13 amino acids. The CDR3 protein is CASRPRVVEKLFF. CDR3 in DNA: TGCGCCAGCAGACCCCGGGTAGTCGAAAAACTGTTTTTT.

Only a few counts were recorded for this clone. The genes are TRBV7-9 and TRBJ2-7; a weak D match, TRBD2 (6 bases). V shed 1 base and J shed 5 bases, with 9 bases lying between them. CDR3 length: 13 amino acids. Germline V gives CDR1 SEHNR, CDR2 FQNEAQ (reference sequence). In nucleotides, the CDR3 is TGTGCCAGCAGCTTAGGCGGGACCAACGAGCAGTACTTC. Residues: CASSLGGTNEQYF.